The rows below give T cell receptor beta chains drawn from one sample of a study of blood T cells in healthy people across ages. TCRdb used MiXCR to reprocess the 5' RACE reads, holding one entry per CDR3 protein. The table has 700,000 or so distinct CDR3 sequences, over 20% seen once. The sample taken for sequencing was blood. These receptors all stem from a man between 65 and 85 years old in good health. CDR3s include the opening cysteine and the closing phenylalanine or tryptophan. D genes are given only for firm matches. Only part of the rows carry a size: once, few, many, or a class if the clone is expanded.

v_gene	abundance	d_gene	j_gene	CDR3nt	CDR3aa
TRBV25-1	NA	TRBD1	TRBJ1-5	TGTGCCAGCAGTGACAGGGGGCACAATCAGCCCCAGCATTTT	CASSDRGHNQPQHF
TRBV24-1	few	NA	TRBJ2-5	TGTGCCACCAGTGAAGCCGGGACGGAAGAGACCCAGTACTTC	CATSEAGTEETQYF
TRBV10-3	NA	NA	TRBJ2-5	TGTGCCATCAGATCAGGGGATAAAGAGACCCAGTACTTC	CAIRSGDKETQYF
TRBV7-6	NA	TRBD2	TRBJ2-7	TGTGCCAGCAGCAAGACTAGCGGGGGGGCCCTCGAGCAGTACTTC	CASSKTSGGALEQYF
TRBV27	NA	NA	TRBJ2-1	TGTGCCAGCAGGCGGCCTCACCCCTACAATGAGCAGTTCTTC	CASRRPHPYNEQFF
TRBV13	few	TRBD2	TRBJ2-7	TGTGCCAGCAGCTCCACCCTTGCGGGGGGTGTCTCCGTCGAGCAGTACTTC	CASSSTLAGGVSVEQYF
TRBV29-1	NA	NA	TRBJ2-7	TGCAGCGTTGTGGAAGGGAGTTTCTACGAGCAGTACTTC	CSVVEGSFYEQYF
TRBV3-1	NA	NA	TRBJ2-7	TGTGCCAGCAGCCAAGCGGGATTCGGTTCCTACGAGCAGTACTTC	CASSQAGFGSYEQYF
TRBV6-2/TRBV6-3	few	NA	TRBJ1-2	TGTGCCAGCCAAGACAGGCTATCCAAGAACTATGGCTACACCTTC	CASQDRLSKNYGYTF
TRBV20-1	NA	NA	TRBJ2-7	TGCAGTGCTAGAGGGGGGACCCGGGAGCAGTACTTC	CSARGGTREQYF
TRBV5-6	few	NA	TRBJ2-7	TGTGCCAGCAGCTTTAGTGGACGGACCTACGAGCAGTACTTC	CASSFSGRTYEQYF
TRBV18	NA	NA	TRBJ2-1	TGTGCCAGCTCACCAGGGGCTAGCTTTTACAATGAGCAGTTCTTC	CASSPGASFYNEQFF
TRBV7-3	few	NA	TRBJ1-1	TGTGCCGGCAGCGGCCCTGAAGCTTTCTTT	CAGSGPEAFF
TRBV20-1	NA	NA	TRBJ1-2	TGCAGTGCTAGATCAGGGGTACCCGACTATGGCTACACCTTC	CSARSGVPDYGYTF
TRBV7-6	NA	NA	TRBJ1-4	TGTGCCAGCAGCCCGGGACGGAACAAAAATGAAAAACTGTTTTTT	CASSPGRNKNEKLFF
TRBV20-1	many	NA	TRBJ1-2	TGCAGTGCTAGTATTCAAGGCCGGCGTATCCGCGGCTACACCTTC	CSASIQGRRIRGYTF
TRBV12-3/TRBV12-4	NA	TRBD2	TRBJ2-1	TGTGCCAGCAGTCCCCCAAGATGGGGGGGGGTGTACAATGAGCAGTTCTTC	CASSPPRWGGVYNEQFF
TRBV7-9	many	NA	TRBJ1-6	TGTGCCAGCAGCTTCCGACAGTCCTATAATTCACCCCTCCACTTT	CASSFRQSYNSPLHF
TRBV11-2	NA	NA	TRBJ1-1	TGTGCCAGCAGCTTTGTGGCAGGAAACACTGAAGCTTTCTTT	CASSFVAGNTEAFF
TRBV7-2	many	NA	TRBJ2-3	TGTGCCAGCAGCTCCCCTAGCACAGATACGCAGTATTTT	CASSSPSTDTQYF
TRBV2	NA	NA	TRBJ2-2	TGTGCCAGCAGTCCCCGGGACGGAAGAACCGGGGAGCTGTTTTTT	CASSPRDGRTGELFF
TRBV12-3/TRBV12-4	NA	NA	TRBJ2-4	TGTGCCAGCACCATCGTAGCAGGGGCTACGCTAGCCAAAAACATTCAGTACTTC	CASTIVAGATLAKNIQYF
TRBV12-3/TRBV12-4	NA	NA	TRBJ1-2	TGTGCCAGCAGTTTTGAGTGGGGTGAGGGCTACACCTTC	CASSFEWGEGYTF
TRBV6-1	few	TRBD1	TRBJ2-7	TGTGCCAGCAGACAGGGGGCCCAGGACGAGCAGTACTTC	CASRQGAQDEQYF
TRBV12-3/TRBV12-4	few	NA	TRBJ1-4	TGTGCCAGCAGTTTGAACAGGGCAGCTAATGAAAAACTGTTTTTT	CASSLNRAANEKLFF
TRBV21-1	NA	NA	TRBJ1-2	TGTGCCAGCAGCAAAGGGGGAACCGCGACCTTC	CASSKGGTATF
TRBV7-9	NA	TRBD2	TRBJ2-5	TGTGCCAGCAGCCTACAGACTAGCTCAAGGTGGACCCAGTACTTC	CASSLQTSSRWTQYF
TRBV4-1	few	TRBD2	TRBJ2-1	TGCGCCAGCAGCCAATATGAGACTAGCGGGGGTGTTGGCTCCTACAATGAGCAGTTCTTC	CASSQYETSGGVGSYNEQFF
TRBV30	few	TRBD1	TRBJ2-5	TGTGCCTGGAATAGAGGACAGGCTGAAGGGACCCAGTACTTC	CAWNRGQAEGTQYF
TRBV11-2	few	NA	TRBJ1-2	TGTGCCAGCAGGCTCCGACCCAGCCATCCCGCGCTTAGCTATGGCTACACCTTC	CASRLRPSHPALSYGYTF
TRBV7-6	NA	NA	TRBJ1-2	TGTGCCAGCAGCTTAGGAAAAGGGTATGGCTACACCTTC	CASSLGKGYGYTF
TRBV18	few	NA	TRBJ2-1	TGTGCCAGCTCACCGGTAGAGGAACAATCCTACAATGAGCAGTTCTTC	CASSPVEEQSYNEQFF
TRBV28	many	NA	TRBJ2-7	TGTGCCAGCAGTCAATTCTACGAGCAGTACTTC	CASSQFYEQYF
TRBV18	few	NA	TRBJ1-4	TGTGCCAGCTCACCGTCTGCTGGTCTAGGAAAACTGTTTTTT	CASSPSAGLGKLFF
TRBV4-2	many	NA	TRBJ2-5	TGTGCCAGCAGCCAAGAGGCAGTAGGGGTCAAGGAGACCCAGTACTTC	CASSQEAVGVKETQYF